A selection of T cell receptor beta chains follows, all from one sample in a study of T-cell memory formation after mild COVID-19. TCRdb re-analysed the 5' RACE reads in MiXCR, keeping a single row per CDR3 protein. The sample comprises approximately 230,000 distinct CDR3 sequences, about a sixth of which are singletons, and around 3.7% rests with the top ten. Sequencing input: PBMCs or a T cell subset sorted from them (not recorded which). These receptors were collected from a man aged 18 to 29 who had mild COVID-19 (a few samples of this study predate the infection). Cell type and time point are not known. The CDR3 runs from the conserved cysteine through the conserved F or W. The order of the fields is clone size, V gene, CDR3 protein. Expanded clones are given a class, and other clones once, few, many or no size at all.

>NA|TRBV7-9
CASSLADRPLHF
>NA|TRBV27
CASSSQGNIQYF
>NA|TRBV7-2
CASSGQAVSNTEAFF
>NA|TRBV7-2
CASRAESNQPQHF
>NA|TRBV20-1
CSARGLAQETQYF
>few|TRBV7-9
CASSLPVPHTEAFF
>NA|TRBV23-1
CASSQTGLNQPQHF
>few|TRBV5-1
CASSLALAGGTEAFF
>few|TRBV27
CASSSGGWGSSYNEQFF
>NA|TRBV12-3/TRBV12-4
CASSFGDGNQPQHF
>NA|TRBV25-1
CASSEFSEQFF
>NA|TRBV7-2
CASSPQVAQGMTGELFF
>few|TRBV6-5
CASSYSTGDRGYEQYF
>many|TRBV4-1
CASSQDDREDTQYF
>NA|TRBV19
CASSLSAGPAFF
>NA|TRBV20-1
CSANPRNEQFF
>NA|TRBV7-9
CASSLDRGNGYTF
>NA|TRBV12-3/TRBV12-4
CASSFGGTVNEKLFF
>NA|TRBV2
CASSEPGRETQYF
>once|TRBV7-2
CASSLVGGQGYDYTF